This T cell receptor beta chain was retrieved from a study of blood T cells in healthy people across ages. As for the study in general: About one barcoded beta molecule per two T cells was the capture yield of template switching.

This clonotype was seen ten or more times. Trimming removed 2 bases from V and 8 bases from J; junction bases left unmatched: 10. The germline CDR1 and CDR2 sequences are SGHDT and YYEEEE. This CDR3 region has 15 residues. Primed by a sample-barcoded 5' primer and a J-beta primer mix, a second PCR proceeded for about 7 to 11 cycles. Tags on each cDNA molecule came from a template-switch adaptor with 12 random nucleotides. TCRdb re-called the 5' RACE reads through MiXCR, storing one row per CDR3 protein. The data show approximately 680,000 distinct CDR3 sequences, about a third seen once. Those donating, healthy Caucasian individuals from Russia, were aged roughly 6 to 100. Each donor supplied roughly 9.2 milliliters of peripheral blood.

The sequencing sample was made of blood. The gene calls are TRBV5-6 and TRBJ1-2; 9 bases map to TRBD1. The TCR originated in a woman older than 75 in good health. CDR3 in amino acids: CASSFVLQGAKGYTF. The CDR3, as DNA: TGTGCCAGCAGCTTCGTCCTACAGGGGGCAAAGGGCTACACCTTC.